The sequence of this T cell receptor beta chain was determined in a study of metastatic and nonmetastatic thyroid tumors. This clone qualifies as medium-sized (0.01 to 0.1%). Using MiXCR, TCRdb reanalyzed the PCR reads. The data contain approximately 13,000 clones, 20% to 25% of them singletons. No treatment of any kind had been given to any patient before thyroid surgery. The V end was cut by 4 bases, the J end by 4 bases, with 7 bases between. Germline lookup yields CDR1 WNHNN and CDR2 SYGVQD (reference sequence). The CDR3 consists of 13 residues. The J gene is TRBJ2-2, the V gene TRBV10-1; TRBD1 might be the D (5 bases). The TCR was taken from a female donor with papillary thyroid cancer or a benign thyroid nodule (not recorded which). Some clones in this sample may be carry-over from other donors' samples. Sequencing was done on a sample of blood. CDR3 nucleotide sequence: TGCGCCAGCAGTGTGACAGCCACCGGGGAGCTGTTTTTT. This sequence encodes CASSVTATGELFF.